This T cell receptor beta chain was recovered during a study of shared T cell receptors in the human thymus. This CDR3 contains 18 residues. Germline loops: CDR1 LNHDA, CDR2 SQIVND (reference sequence). With 3 bases clipped from V and 0 bases from J, the junction kept 7 bases outside the gene matches. Assay used: immunoSEQ multiplex PCR; TCRdb lists only in-frame clones, some missing. This sample has roughly 710,000 clones; approximately 85% occur once, and the top ten carry roughly 0.01%. The data were also submitted as part of a second study, on human thymus T cells.

Material: thymocytes. This chain uses TRBV19 with TRBJ2-6, with TRBD1 matching 8 bases. This TCR derives from a girl younger than two with a congenital heart defect. CDR3 nucleotides: TGTGCCAGTAGTATTAACGACAGGGGACCCTCTGGGGCCAACGTCCTGACTTTC. This translates into CASSINDRGPSGANVLTF.